The clone carrying this T cell receptor (beta chain) has ten or more counts. What it binds is not known. This entry belongs to a study of breast tumors, draining lymph nodes, adjacent tissues. Notes on the study in general: Tumor repertoires ranked between lymph nodes and nontumor tissue in diversity, with V and J gene preferences.

TCRdb re-analysed the multiplex PCR reads in MiXCR, keeping a single row per CDR3 protein. Of fewer than 80,000 distinct CDR3 sequences listed, approximately 45% are singletons. J lost 0 bases, V lost 6 bases, and 2 bases had no gene match. Germline-derived CDR1 and CDR2 are DFQATT and SNEGSKA (reference sequence). CDR3 length: 13 amino acids. Sequenced input: breast tumor tissue. The sequence was obtained from a female donor with breast cancer. Some clones in this sample may be carry-over from other donors' samples. The gene calls are TRBV20-1 and TRBJ2-7, with 10 bases matching TRBD2. In DNA form, the CDR3 reads TGCAGTGCATCTAGCGGGAGCTCCTACGAGCAGTACTTC. Amino acid sequence: CSASSGSSYEQYF.